These T cell receptor beta chains were read from a single sample in a study of T cell clones after liver transplantation. Libraries were prepared by immunoSEQ multiplex PCR; TCRdb keeps only in-frame clonotypes and omits some of them. The sample has nearly 45,000 clones; about 86% are singletons. Sequencing used CD4+ T cells from blood, obtained 24 months after liver transplant. These TCRs come from a human patient who received a liver transplant. Some T cells may have come from the graft donor. The CDR3 runs from the conserved cysteine through the conserved F or W.

V gene	CDR3 length	CDR3 protein
TRBV28	15	CASSSSLGAGREQFF
TRBV5-1	13	CASSLYVGGEQYF
TRBV5-1	17	CASSSGLAGGLSETQYF
TRBV25-1	12	CASSDRRDEQFF
TRBV6-5	12	CATQQGADYAFF
TRBV28	15	CASSLPQQGGVTQYF
TRBV9	15	CASSGTSGSAGELFF
TRBV30	13	CAWSLGPGGGQYF
TRBV19	16	CASSLSTIRDTGELFF
TRBV6-1	14	CASSEGSGANVLTF
TRBV18	11	CASSQQGEAFF
TRBV7-2	18	CASSLQALAGGLKDEQYF
TRBV5-4	14	CASSSRTGEETQYF
TRBV9	18	CASSDGSPGALAKNIQYF
TRBV14	15	CASSQERQGIEKLFF
TRBV27	14	CASSFSGEGYGYTF
TRBV18	15	CASSQSAGASQPQHF
TRBV5-1	15	CASSMGDRAGAVAFF
TRBV6-5	15	CASSLTDKGAYEQYF
TRBV7-9	14	CASSWDRSTYEQYF
TRBV5-1	14	CASSLAGRANEQFF